The clone carrying this TCR beta chain has more than one count but fewer than ten. The data belong to a study of blood T cell repertoires in COVID-19. Study in general: Both acute and convalescent COVID-19 samples were obtained from the United States, Italy and Spain. Nucleic acid was either cDNA or gDNA, and it came from T cells, B-cell-depleted T cells, or PBMCs.

The CDR3 is 15 residues long. J was trimmed by 5 bases and V by 5 bases; bases with no gene match: 6. CDR1 LNHDA and CDR2 SQIVND come from the germline V gene (reference sequence). In the source study's methods: Scientists estimated how many nucleated cells there were by amplifying reference gene primers. The assay was immunoSEQ multiplex PCR, and TCRdb's table has in-frame clones only and misses some. V and J calls plus clone size are reproduced from that table; the DNA served to infer D and trimming. The table lists approximately 120,000 clones, 80% of them singletons. V and J are TRBV19 and TRBJ2-1, with 10 bases matching TRBD2. The sequenced sample consisted of peripheral blood. The TCR originated in a human donor in a cohort sampled during active COVID-19. This CDR3 is CASSPRTSGNNEQFF. Written as DNA, the CDR3 is TGTGCCAGTAGTCCCCGGACTAGCGGAAACAATGAGCAGTTCTTC.